In its sample, the clone carrying this TCR beta chain is medium-sized. The target antigen is unknown. Treatment denoted: roughly 10-day PBMC culture with coronavirus spike peptide pools or control peptides (ViraFEST assay). The data originate from a study of vaccination and CD4 T cells after COVID-19. About the study: Overlapping peptides of the spike proteins of SARS-CoV-2, HCoV-NL63, HCoV-OC43 and HCoV-229E were used for cell stimulation.

An Oncomine TCR Beta short-read assay was used to sequence the DNA from cultured CD4+ T cells. TCRdb re-called the PCR reads with MiXCR, one entry per CDR3 protein. The sample yields 24,000 or so distinct CDR3 sequences, about 46% seen once. The CDR3 extends over 15 amino acids. Germline CDR1 and CDR2: MDHEN and SYDVKM. With V trimmed by 5 bases and J by 6 bases, 9 bases remained unmatched. This clonotype originated in a human donor who had recovered from COVID-19. Sequencing used CD4+ T cells from blood, cultured in vitro. V is TRBV28 and J is TRBJ2-7, with 11 nucleotides matching TRBD1. The CDR3 DNA reads as TGTGCCAGCAGTCCAACGGGACAGGGGGAGAGCGAGCAGTACTTC. This translates into CASSPTGQGESEQYF.